This T cell receptor (beta chain) was retrieved from a study of blood T cell repertoires in COVID-19. Sequencing was performed with immunoSEQ multiplex PCR; in TCRdb, only in-frame clones are kept and a portion is missing. The repertoire holds under 65,000 clones, about nine tenths seen once, with over 1.2% in the top ten. Trimming shortened V by 3 bases and J by 5 bases, and 16 bases separated the two germline ends. The CDR3 runs 16 residues. CDR1 ENHRY and CDR2 SYGVKD come from the germline V gene. V is TRBV10-3 and J is TRBJ2-2, with D perhaps TRBD2 (5 bases). Specimen: peripheral blood. The source of this sequence is a man aged 60 to 69 with acute or convalescent COVID-19. CDR3 sequence reads: CAISDGHLATTGELFF. In DNA form, the CDR3 reads TGTGCCATCAGTGACGGGCACCTAGCAACTACCGGGGAGCTGTTTTTT.